What follows are 11 T cell receptor beta chains derived from one specimen sequenced in a study of response to subunit inactivated influenza vaccine. TCRdb reprocessed the RT-PCR reads via MiXCR and lists one record per CDR3 protein. The sample lists 450,000 to 500,000 distinct CDR3 sequences; approximately 10% were seen once. Source: PBMCs from blood, taken roughly 6 weeks after vaccination. The receptors originated from a man in his fifties who received an inactivated influenza vaccine.

Comments on this clonotype: This may arise from a read error, as a much more abundant clone is one base away. The chain uses TRBV29-1 and TRBJ2-7, with a weak D call TRBD1 (6 bases). This CDR3 has 14 residues. Germline V lookup: CDR1 SQVTM, CDR2 ANQGSEA. The CDR3 DNA reads as TGCAGCGTTGGTTCGGACAGCAATTCCTACGGGCAGTACTTC. This sequence encodes CSVGSDSNSYGQYF.

V is TRBV9 and J is TRBJ2-5; TRBD1 agrees at 9 bases. This CDR3 has 15 residues. Germline CDR1 and CDR2: SGDLS and YYNGEE. The V gene end was trimmed by 3 bases and the J gene end by 4 bases; junction bases not matched to a gene: 7. DNA for the CDR3: TGTGCCAGCAGCGATCGACAGGGGGTGCGAGAGACCCAGTACTTC. This gives the protein CASSDRQGVRETQYF.

This sequence joins TRBV7-9 and TRBJ2-3; D perhaps matches TRBD2 (5 bases). CDR1 is SEHNR and CDR2 is FQNEAQ in the germline V gene (reference sequence). The CDR3 is made up of 17 amino acids. Trimming stripped 3 bases from V and 4 bases from J, with 20 bases between. The CDR3 spells CASSFLPRGYQADTQYF. The CDR3 DNA is TGTGCCAGCAGCTTCCTCCCCCGGGGATACCAGGCAGATACGCAGTATTTT.

For this clonotype: At one of its ends the junction is not consistent with the germline gene, which may arise from a read error. V is TRBV5-5 and J is TRBJ2-5, with D unclear. The germline V gene has CDR1 SGHKS and CDR2 YYEKEE (reference sequence). The CDR3 is 11 amino acids. For the CDR3, the DNA is TGTGCCAGCATCCACCAGGAGACCCAGTACTTC. Translated, it gives CASIHQETQYF.

The chain carries TRBV3-1 and TRBJ2-5; 9 bases match TRBD2. The V segment lost 3 bases and the J segment 1 base; nucleotides outside the gene matches: 3. Germline CDR1 LGHDT, CDR2 YNNKEL (reference sequence). CDR3 length: 15 amino acids. The CDR3 DNA reads as TGTGCCAGCAGCCATAGCGGGGGCATCCAAGAGACCCAGTACTTC. This translates into CASSHSGGIQETQYF.

This clonotype was counted at least ten times. The chain combines TRBV28 with TRBJ2-7, with 7 nucleotides matching TRBD2. Germline CDR1 and CDR2: MDHEN and SYDVKM. The CDR3 extends over 14 amino acids. V lost 3 bases to trimming and J lost 4 bases; unmatched junction nucleotides: 6. The CDR3 is CASSFSSGLYEQYF. In DNA, the CDR3 is TGTGCCAGCAGTTTTTCTAGCGGATTATACGAGCAGTACTTC.

This clonotype was detected ten times or more. The chain joins TRBV20-1 to TRBJ2-7, with 9 positions matching TRBD2. The CDR3 extends over 15 amino acids. Looked up from germline, CDR1 is DFQATT and CDR2 is SNEGSKA (reference sequence). Unmatched junction bases numbered 9, after V lost 2 bases and J lost 4 bases. The DNA for the CDR3 is TGCAGTGCTAGAACAAGCGGGGGGCCCTGGTACGAGCAGTACTTC. Amino acid sequence: CSARTSGGPWYEQYF.

This clonotype was seen a few times. V is TRBV28 and J is TRBJ1-1, with 7 positions matching TRBD1. Germline loops: CDR1 MDHEN, CDR2 SYDVKM. CDR3 size: 15 residues. V lost 4 bases, J lost 5 bases, and 10 bases stayed unmatched. CDR3 bases: TGTGCCAGCAGTTCCGGCGGAGGGGGCTGGACTGAAGCTTTCTTT. This gives the protein CASSSGGGGWTEAFF.

On this clonotype: The junction does not match germline at one end; this may be a read error. The CDR3 spells CASREGGSYNSPLHF. CDR3 in DNA: TGTGCCAGCAGAGAAGGGGGCTCCTATAATTCACCCCTCCACTTT. This chain connects TRBV6-1 to TRBJ1-6, with D maybe TRBD1 (6 bases). Germline V gene sequence: CDR1 MNHNS, CDR2 SASEGT. This CDR3 contains 15 residues.

V gene TRBV5-4 combines with J gene TRBJ2-2, with 10 positions matching TRBD2. Germline values: CDR1 SGHNT, CDR2 YYREEE (reference sequence). This CDR3 spans 16 amino acids. J was trimmed by 5 bases and V by 2 bases; bases with no gene match: 6. The CDR3 sequence is CASSLSLAGDTGELFF. CDR3 sequence (DNA): TGTGCCAGCAGCTTATCTCTAGCGGGAGATACCGGGGAGCTGTTTTTT.

This chain connects TRBV2 to TRBJ2-3; TRBD2 matches 9 bases. CDR3 length: 18 residues. The germline V gene encodes CDR1 SNHLY and CDR2 FYNNEI. Trimming took 7 bases from V and 0 from J; bases not matched to a gene: 14. CDR3 DNA sequence: TGTGCCAGCAACCCCCCGGGGCTAGCGGGGCAAAGCACAGATACGCAGTATTTT. Its translation: CASNPPGLAGQSTDTQYF.